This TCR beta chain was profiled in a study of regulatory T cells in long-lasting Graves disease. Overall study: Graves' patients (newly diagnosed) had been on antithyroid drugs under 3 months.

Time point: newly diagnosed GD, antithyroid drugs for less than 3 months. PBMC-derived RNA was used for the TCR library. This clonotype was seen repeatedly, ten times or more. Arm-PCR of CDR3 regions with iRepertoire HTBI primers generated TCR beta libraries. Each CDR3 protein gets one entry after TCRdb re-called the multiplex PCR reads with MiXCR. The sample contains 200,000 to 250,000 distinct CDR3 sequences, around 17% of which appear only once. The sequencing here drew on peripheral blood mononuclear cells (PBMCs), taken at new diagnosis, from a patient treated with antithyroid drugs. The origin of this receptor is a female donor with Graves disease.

The CDR3 here is CASSVASHEQFF. The CDR3 region has the DNA TGTGCCAGCAGCGTAGCTAGTCATGAGCAGTTCTTC. The chain has TRBV9 and TRBJ2-1; D is unresolved. Deletions cut 0 bases from V and 8 bases from J, with 6 bases between. The CDR3 is 12 amino acids. CDR1 and CDR2 (germline): SGDLS, YYNGEE.